The subject of this entry is one TCR beta chain. Its antigen is not known. These data come from a study of shared clonotypes between healthy human individuals. Per the authors' pipeline: Junction-only immunoSEQ sequences carried no quality scores, so filtering differed. The repertoire was sequenced with immunoSEQ multiplex PCR; TCRdb's copy has only in-frame clones and lacks some. V, J and clone size are taken as reported in that table, and D and trimming were inferred from the DNA itself. The profile shows hundreds of thousands of clones, about three quarters of them singletons. The germline V gene encodes CDR1 LNHDA and CDR2 SQIVND (reference sequence). Trimming pared 9 bases from V and 0 bases from J, leaving 8 bases between. This CDR3 has 13 residues. Whole-study findings and limits: Read depth was anticipated to influence clonotype sharing among donors. Generally, naive subsets (rather than memory subsets) showed larger estimated richness.

Sequencing was carried out using memory CD4+ T cells sorted from blood. The subset here: CD45RA-negative fraction. J is TRBJ1-4 and V is TRBV19; maybe TRBD1 (6 bases). The origin of this receptor is a woman in her twenties or thirties in good health. The CDR3 DNA sequence: TGTGCCAGCGGGACATCAACTAATGAAAAACTGTTTTTT. Its translation: CASGTSTNEKLFF.